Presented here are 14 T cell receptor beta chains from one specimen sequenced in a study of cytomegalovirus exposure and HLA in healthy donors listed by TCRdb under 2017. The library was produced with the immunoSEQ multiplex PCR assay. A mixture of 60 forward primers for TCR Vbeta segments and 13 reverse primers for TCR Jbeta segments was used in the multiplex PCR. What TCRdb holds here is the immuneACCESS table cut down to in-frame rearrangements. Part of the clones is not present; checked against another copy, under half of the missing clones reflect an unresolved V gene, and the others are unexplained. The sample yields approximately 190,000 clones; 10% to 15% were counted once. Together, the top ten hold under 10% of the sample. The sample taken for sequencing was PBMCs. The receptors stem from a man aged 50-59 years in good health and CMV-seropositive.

DNA of the CDR3: TGCGCCAGCAGCCCCGTGGTAGTGGCCTACGAGCAGTACTTC. This gives the protein CASSPVVVAYEQYF. This chain connects TRBV5-1 to TRBJ2-7; D ambiguous. CDR1 is SGHRS and CDR2 is YFSETQ in the germline V gene. The V gene lost 4 bases and the J gene lost 2 bases, with 13 bases spanning the gap. The CDR3 is made up of 14 amino acids.

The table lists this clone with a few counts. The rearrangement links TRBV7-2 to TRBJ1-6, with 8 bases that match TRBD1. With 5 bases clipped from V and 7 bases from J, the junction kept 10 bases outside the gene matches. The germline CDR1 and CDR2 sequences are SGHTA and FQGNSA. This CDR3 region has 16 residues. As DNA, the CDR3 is TGTGCCAGCAGCCCACCGGCAGGGGGCGCGAATTCACCCCTCCACTTT. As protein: CASSPPAGGANSPLHF.

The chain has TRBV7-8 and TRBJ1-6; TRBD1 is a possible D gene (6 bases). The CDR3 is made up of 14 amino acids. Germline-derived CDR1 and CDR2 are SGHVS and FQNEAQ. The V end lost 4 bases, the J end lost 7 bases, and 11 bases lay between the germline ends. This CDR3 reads CASSSGTRNSPLHF. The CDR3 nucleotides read TGTGCCAGCAGCTCCGGGACAAGGAATTCACCCCTCCACTTT.

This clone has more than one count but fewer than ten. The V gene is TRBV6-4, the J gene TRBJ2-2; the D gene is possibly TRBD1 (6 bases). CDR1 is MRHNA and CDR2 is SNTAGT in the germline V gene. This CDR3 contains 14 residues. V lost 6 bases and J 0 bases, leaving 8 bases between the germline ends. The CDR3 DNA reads TGTGCCAGCAGAGGACAGTCGAACACCGGGGAGCTGTTTTTT. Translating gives CASRGQSNTGELFF.

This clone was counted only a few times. The CDR3 bases are TGTGCCAGCAGCCGGATCGACAGGGACTCTGGAAACACCATATATTTT. Translating it yields CASSRIDRDSGNTIYF. V gene TRBV5-6 combines with J gene TRBJ1-3; 7 bases agree with TRBD1. The trim removed 4 bases at V and 0 bases at J, leaving 7 bases unmatched. Germline lookup yields CDR1 SGHDT and CDR2 YYEEEE. The CDR3 extends over 16 amino acids. The variable domain in full, with the rest retrieved from reference TRBV5-6 and TRBJ1-3, is DAGVTQSPTHLIKTRGQQVTLRCSPKSGHDTVSWYQQALGQGPQFIFQYYEEEERQRGNFPDRFSGHQFPNYSSELNVNALLLGDSALYLCASSRIDRDSGNTIYFGEGSWLTVV.

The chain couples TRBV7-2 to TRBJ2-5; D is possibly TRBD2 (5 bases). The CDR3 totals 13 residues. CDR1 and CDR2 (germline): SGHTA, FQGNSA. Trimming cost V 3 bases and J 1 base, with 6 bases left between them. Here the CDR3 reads CASSFRGQETQYF. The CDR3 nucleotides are TGTGCCAGCAGCTTTCGGGGCCAAGAGACCCAGTACTTC.

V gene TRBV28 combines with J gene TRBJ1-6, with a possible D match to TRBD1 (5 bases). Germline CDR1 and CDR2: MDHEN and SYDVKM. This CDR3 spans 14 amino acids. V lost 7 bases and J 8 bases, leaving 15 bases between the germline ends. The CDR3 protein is CASNTGGTYSPLHF. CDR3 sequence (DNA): TGTGCCAGCAATACGGGGGGTACTTATTCACCCCTCCACTTT.

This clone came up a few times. Written as DNA, the CDR3 is TGTGCCAGCAGTTTAAATCGCCTAAACACTGAAGCTTTCTTT. Translated: CASSLNRLNTEAFF. The chain carries TRBV27 and TRBJ1-1; no firm D call. The CDR3 runs to 14 residues. Deletions cut 2 bases from V and 2 bases from J, with 9 bases between. Germline V gene data show CDR1 as MNHEY and CDR2 as SMNVEV (reference sequence).

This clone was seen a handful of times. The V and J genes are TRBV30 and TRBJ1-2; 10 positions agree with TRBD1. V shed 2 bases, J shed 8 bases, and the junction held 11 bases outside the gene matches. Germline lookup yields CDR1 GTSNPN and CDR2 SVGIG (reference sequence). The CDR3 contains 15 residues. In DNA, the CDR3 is TGTGCCTGGAGTCAATTACGGGACAGGGGAGTCGGCTACACCTTC. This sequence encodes CAWSQLRDRGVGYTF.

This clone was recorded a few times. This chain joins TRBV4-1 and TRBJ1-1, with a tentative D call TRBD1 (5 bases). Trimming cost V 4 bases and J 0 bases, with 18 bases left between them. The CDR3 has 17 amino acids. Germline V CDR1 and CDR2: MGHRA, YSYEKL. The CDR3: CASSLSIPGHLNTEAFF. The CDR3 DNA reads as TGCGCCAGCAGCCTCAGCATTCCAGGACACCTGAACACTGAAGCTTTCTTT.

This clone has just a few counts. The CDR3 nucleotides read TGTGCCAGCAGTGAACAGGCCATCCACTCACCCCTCCACTTT. Protein product: CASSEQAIHSPLHF. The V and J genes are TRBV6-1 and TRBJ1-6; D not certain. V was trimmed by 2 bases and J by 10 bases, leaving 12 bases between them. The CDR3 is 14 residues long. Germline lookup yields CDR1 MNHNS and CDR2 SASEGT.

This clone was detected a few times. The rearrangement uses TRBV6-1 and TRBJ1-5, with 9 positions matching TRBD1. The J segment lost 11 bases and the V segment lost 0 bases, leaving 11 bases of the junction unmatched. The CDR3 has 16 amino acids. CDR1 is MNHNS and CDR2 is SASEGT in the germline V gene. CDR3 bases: TGTGCCAGCAGTGAAGCCCCGACCGGGACAGGGCGGGCCCAGCATTTT. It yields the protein CASSEAPTGTGRAQHF.

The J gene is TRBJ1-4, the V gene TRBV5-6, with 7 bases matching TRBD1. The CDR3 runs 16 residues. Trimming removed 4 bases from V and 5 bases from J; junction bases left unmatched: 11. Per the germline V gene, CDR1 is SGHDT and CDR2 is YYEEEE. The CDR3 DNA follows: TGTGCCAGCAGCAACCCGCGGGACAGTTGGAATGAAAAACTGTTTTTT. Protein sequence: CASSNPRDSWNEKLFF.

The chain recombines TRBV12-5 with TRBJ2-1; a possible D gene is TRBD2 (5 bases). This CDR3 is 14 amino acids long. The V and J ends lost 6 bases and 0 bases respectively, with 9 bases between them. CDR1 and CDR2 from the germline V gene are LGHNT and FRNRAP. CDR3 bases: TGTGCTAGTGGACCGGGGAGCTCCTACAATGAGCAGTTCTTC. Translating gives CASGPGSSYNEQFF.